A single sample gave rise to the 24 T cell receptor beta chains below, sequenced in a study of blood T cell repertoires in COVID-19. Sequencing used immunoSEQ multiplex PCR; TCRdb keeps in-frame clones, though not all of them. The sample yields about 250,000 clones, roughly 88% seen once. The sample consisted of peripheral blood. The receptors stem from a man older than 75 with acute or convalescent COVID-19.

This rearrangement joins TRBV18 to TRBJ1-1; 7 positions agree with TRBD1. Germline loops: CDR1 KGHSH, CDR2 LQKENI. V lost 3 bases, J lost 1 base, and 8 bases stayed unmatched. The CDR3 runs 16 residues. CDR3 DNA sequence: TGTGCCAGCTCACCTAACAGGGGTGCCACGAACACTGAAGCTTTCTTT. This sequence encodes CASSPNRGATNTEAFF. Complete variable domain (other parts from reference TRBV18 and TRBJ1-1): NAGVMQNPRHLVRRRGQEARLRCSPMKGHSHVYWYRQLPEEGLKFMVYLQKENIIDESGMPKERFSAEFPKEGPSILRIQQVVRGDSAAYFCASSPNRGATNTEAFFGQGTRLTVV.

The CDR3 DNA follows: TGTGCCAGCAGTTTATCTGGGGGGGGCCTCTACAATGAGCAGTTCTTC. Protein sequence: CASSLSGGGLYNEQFF. The chain recombines TRBV28 with TRBJ2-1; possible D gene TRBD2, 7 bases. This CDR3 comprises 16 residues. Germline V CDR1 and CDR2: MDHEN, SYDVKM. V was shortened by 1 base and J by 3 bases, with 13 bases between the two germline ends.

The CDR3 DNA sequence: TGTGCCAGCAGTTTATTTGGTCGGGAGCAGTTCTTC. Its protein product is CASSLFGREQFF. The chain combines TRBV27 with TRBJ2-1; D unresolved. V was clipped by 1 base and J by 10 bases, with 8 bases between them. Looked up from germline, CDR1 is MNHEY and CDR2 is SMNVEV (reference sequence). The CDR3 length is 12 residues.

The J gene is TRBJ1-4, the V gene TRBV4-2; D not resolved. Germline V CDR1 and CDR2: LGHNA, YNFKEQ. The CDR3 contains 15 residues. V was shortened by 3 bases and J by 5 bases, with 13 bases between the two germline ends. The CDR3 sequence: CASSQERRENEKLFF. CDR3 nucleotides: TGTGCCAGCAGCCAGGAGCGGAGGGAGAATGAAAAACTGTTTTTT.

This chain uses TRBV1 with TRBJ1-2. TRBV1 is deemed a pseudogene. The CDR3 consists of 14 residues. The CDR3 is CTSSHTRVGNGYTF. Here the CDR3 DNA reads TGCACCAGCAGCCACACTAGGGTAGGGAATGGCTACACCTTC.

V and J are TRBV5-1 and TRBJ1-3; 8 positions agree with TRBD1. The germline V gene encodes CDR1 SGHRS and CDR2 YFSETQ. The junction had 9 bases not matched to a gene; V was cut back by 3 bases and J by 4 bases. The CDR3 contains 16 residues. The CDR3 loop reads CASSSSGTGSGNTIYF. CDR3 coding DNA: TGCGCCAGCAGCTCCTCAGGGACAGGTTCAGGAAACACCATATATTTT.

V and J are TRBV2 and TRBJ1-1; D is unresolved. V was trimmed by 6 bases and J by 0 bases, leaving 14 bases between them. The CDR3 runs 15 residues. Germline assignment: CDR1 SNHLY and CDR2 FYNNEI. The CDR3 protein is CASRNSRNMNTEAFF. DNA of the CDR3: TGTGCCAGCAGGAACTCCAGGAATATGAACACTGAAGCTTTCTTT.

The V and J genes are TRBV27 and TRBJ2-1; 7 positions match TRBD2. With V trimmed by 6 bases and J by 8 bases, 13 bases remained unmatched. Germline CDR1 MNHEY, CDR2 SMNVEV (reference sequence). CDR3 size: 15 residues. CDR3 in amino acids: CASSLGGGSRDEQFF. CDR3 nucleotide sequence: TGTGCCAGCAGCTTGGGTGGCGGGAGTAGGGATGAGCAGTTCTTC.

The V and J genes are TRBV5-4 and TRBJ2-2; D gene unclear. CDR3 length: 12 residues. Per germline, CDR1 SGHNT and CDR2 YYREEE (reference sequence). The V end lost 5 bases, the J end lost 4 bases, and 6 bases lay between the germline ends. The CDR3 spells CASSFVTGELFF. In DNA form, the CDR3 reads TGTGCCAGCAGTTTCGTCACCGGGGAGCTGTTTTTT.

V is TRBV7-2 and J is TRBJ2-2; D unresolved. The CDR3 spans 15 residues. V lost 5 bases to trimming and J lost 6 bases, with 16 bases between them. Germline CDR1 is SGHTA and CDR2 is FQGNSA. CDR3 sequence (DNA): TGTGCCAGCAGCCAGTACATTGGAGACGCCGGGGAGCTGTTTTTT. Its translation is CASSQYIGDAGELFF.

The chain is built from TRBV19 and TRBJ2-3; unclear D gene. The length of the CDR3 is 14 residues. Germline V gene data show CDR1 as LNHDA and CDR2 as SQIVND (reference sequence). V lost 4 bases to trimming and J lost 0 bases, with 8 bases between them. The CDR3 loop reads CASSTTGSTDTQYF. As DNA, the CDR3 is TGTGCCAGTAGTACGACTGGGAGCACAGATACGCAGTATTTT.

Details on this clone: Other DNA variants within this sample encode the same CDR3. This sequence joins TRBV6-6 and TRBJ2-5; D possibly corresponds to TRBD1 (6 bases). This CDR3 comprises 14 residues. Germline V gene data show CDR1 as MNHNY and CDR2 as SVGAGI (reference sequence). V lost 3 bases, J lost 1 base, and 9 bases lay in between. As DNA, the CDR3 is TGTGCCAGCAGTTATAGCAGGGGCCAAGAGACCCAGTACTTC. Translating gives CASSYSRGQETQYF.

The rearrangement uses TRBV5-6 and TRBJ2-5; TRBD2 is a possible D gene (5 bases). CDR1 and CDR2 (germline): SGHDT, YYEEEE. This CDR3 has 16 residues. Trimming pared 5 bases from V and 5 bases from J, leaving 22 bases between. The CDR3 here is CASSLPRGLRGETQYF. In DNA, the CDR3 is TGTGCCAGCAGTTTACCCCGCGGACTGAGAGGGGAGACCCAGTACTTC.

This chain joins TRBV14 and TRBJ1-1, with unresolved D. Germline V gives CDR1 SGHDN, CDR2 FVKESK. This CDR3 has 14 amino acids. Trimming cost V 3 bases and J 2 bases, with 10 bases left between them. The CDR3 loop is CASSQGEYNTEAFF. The CDR3 DNA reads as TGTGCCAGCAGCCAGGGCGAGTATAACACTGAAGCTTTCTTT.

A few counts support this clone. The rearrangement joins TRBV3-1 (or the pseudogene TRBV3-2) to TRBJ2-1, with 7 bases fitting TRBD2. The CDR3 is 14 residues long. Trimming cost V 3 bases and J 6 bases; bases outside gene matches: 5. The V gene's germline CDR1 is LGHDT and CDR2 YNNKEL (reference sequence). In DNA, the CDR3 is TGTGCCAGCAGCCAGGGGGGGGTCCCCAATGAGCAGTTCTTC. Its translation: CASSQGGVPNEQFF.

The chain employs TRBV15 and TRBJ1-2; 7 bases line up with TRBD1. J gave up 7 bases and V 5 bases, and 16 bases lay outside the gene matches. This CDR3 is built from 16 residues. In germline, CDR1 is LNHNV, CDR2 YYDKDF (reference sequence). Written as DNA, the CDR3 is TGTGCCACCAGCCCCCGCGGGACAGCTCTCCGGGGTGGCTACACCTTC. Protein sequence: CATSPRGTALRGGYTF.

The gene calls are TRBV29-1 and TRBJ2-7; TRBD1 aligns across 9 bases. The CDR3 length is 14 residues. Germline values: CDR1 SQVTM, CDR2 ANQGSEA. Losses at the gene ends were 7 bases for V and 3 bases for J; bases not matched to a gene: 10. The CDR3 DNA reads TGCAGCGCCAGAACCGGGACAGGGAACTACGAGCAGTACTTC. This encodes CSARTGTGNYEQYF.

Written as DNA, the CDR3 is TGTGCCAGTAGTTTTGGGCGGGACAGGGTGGCGGAGACCCAGTACTTC. Amino acids: CASSFGRDRVAETQYF. This sequence joins TRBV19 and TRBJ2-5; 9 nucleotides agree with TRBD1. The V gene's germline CDR1 is LNHDA and CDR2 SQIVND (reference sequence). With V trimmed by 5 bases and J by 5 bases, 12 bases remained unmatched. This CDR3 spans 16 amino acids.

This sequence joins TRBV6-2 or TRBV6-3 and TRBJ2-1; 12 nucleotides match TRBD2. Germline CDR1 is MNHEY and CDR2 is SVGEGT. This CDR3 spans 16 amino acids. Trimming at V came to 0 bases and at J to 7 bases, leaving 4 bases not matched to a gene. The CDR3 region has the DNA TGTGCCAGCAGTTACTCGGGACTAGCGGGCTGGAATGAGCAGTTCTTC. Its protein product is CASSYSGLAGWNEQFF.

The V and J genes are TRBV6-5 and TRBJ2-1; D is possibly TRBD2 (7 bases). The CDR3 covers 15 residues. V was shortened by 8 bases and J by 2 bases, with 16 bases between the two germline ends. Per germline, CDR1 MNHEY and CDR2 SVGAGI. CDR3 region: CASDPRGATYNEQFF. The CDR3 DNA is TGTGCCAGCGATCCCCGGGGGGCAACCTACAATGAGCAGTTCTTC.

The CDR3 protein is CASSYSIGGSVSYEQYF. The CDR3 coding sequence is TGTGCCAGCAGTTACTCGATAGGGGGATCCGTCTCCTACGAGCAGTACTTC. The gene calls are TRBV6-2 or TRBV6-3 and TRBJ2-7, with a weak D call TRBD1 (6 bases). This CDR3 has 17 residues. Per the germline V gene, CDR1 is MNHEY and CDR2 is SVGEGT. Trimming shortened V by 0 bases and J by 0 bases, and 15 bases separated the two germline ends.

The chain combines TRBV9 with TRBJ2-7; TRBD2 matches 11 bases. Germline CDR1 reads SGDLS; CDR2 reads YYNGEE. CDR3 length equals 15 residues. The V and J ends lost 2 bases and 6 bases, in that order; junction bases with no gene match: 7. CDR3 bases: TGTGCCAGCAGCGTCGATAGCGGGAGGGCCGTCGAGCAGTACTTC. This codes for CASSVDSGRAVEQYF.

This chain uses TRBV3-1 (or the pseudogene TRBV3-2) with TRBJ2-1, with unresolved D. Germline CDR1 LGHDT, CDR2 YNNKEL (reference sequence). V lost 3 bases to trimming and J lost 12 bases, with 9 bases between them. The CDR3 extends over 11 amino acids. The CDR3 reads CASSQGPRQFF. CDR3 nucleotides: TGTGCCAGCAGCCAGGGCCCTCGGCAGTTCTTC.

V usage is TRBV2 and J usage is TRBJ2-7; 10 nucleotides line up with TRBD1. CDR1 and CDR2 from the germline V gene are SNHLY and FYNNEI. The CDR3 is made up of 14 amino acids. V was clipped by 7 bases and J by 3 bases; unmatched bases: 6. The CDR3 region has the DNA TGTGCCAGCAAAGGAGGGACAGGGGTCTACGAGCAGTACTTC. Translated: CASKGGTGVYEQYF.